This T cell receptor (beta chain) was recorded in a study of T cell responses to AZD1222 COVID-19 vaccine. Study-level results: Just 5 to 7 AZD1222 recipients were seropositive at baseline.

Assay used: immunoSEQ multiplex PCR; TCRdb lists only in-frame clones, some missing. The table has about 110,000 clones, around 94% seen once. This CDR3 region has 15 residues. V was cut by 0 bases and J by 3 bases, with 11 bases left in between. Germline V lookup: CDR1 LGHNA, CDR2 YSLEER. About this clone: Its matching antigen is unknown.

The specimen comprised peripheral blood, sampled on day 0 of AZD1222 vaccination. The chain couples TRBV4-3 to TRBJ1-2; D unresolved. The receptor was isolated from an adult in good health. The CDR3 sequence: CASSQERAMDYGYTF. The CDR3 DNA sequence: TGCGCCAGCAGCCAAGAACGCGCCATGGACTATGGCTACACCTTC.